A selection of T cell receptor beta chains follows, all from one sample in a study of blood T cell repertoires in COVID-19. Only in-frame clones appear in the TCRdb table, and some are missing; sequencing was by immunoSEQ multiplex PCR. The sample shows more than 85,000 clones, 82% of them seen only once. Sequences were obtained from peripheral blood. The receptor set was obtained from an elderly man with acute or convalescent COVID-19. Both conserved end residues are part of each CDR3. The order of the fields is V gene, clone size, J gene, D gene, CDR3 DNA, CDR3 protein. A D gene is named only where the DNA matches it firmly. Clone size is not always given. Where it is, it says once, few, many or a class for expanded clones.

TRBV27	-	TRBJ2-1	TRBD2	TGTGCCAGCAGCCTTAATGGGGGGAGGTCCGGGACTAGCCCAAATGAGCAGTTCTTC	CASSLNGGRSGTSPNEQFF
TRBV28	-	TRBJ2-2	-	TGTGCCAGCAGTTTCAGCACCGGGGAGCTGTTTTTT	CASSFSTGELFF
TRBV11-2	-	TRBJ2-2	-	TGTGCCGGGGCGGTGGAAGACACCGGGGAGCTGTTTTTT	CAGAVEDTGELFF
TRBV7-2	-	TRBJ1-1	-	TGTGCCAGCAGCTCACTAGGGATGAACACTGAAGCTTTCTTT	CASSSLGMNTEAFF
TRBV6-5	few	TRBJ2-5	TRBD2	TGTGCCAGCAAAACGGGGGGGAAAGAGACCCAGTACTTC	CASKTGGKETQYF
TRBV30	-	TRBJ2-5	TRBD2	TGTGCTCTGGGACTAGCGGGGGGGAAGACCCAGTACTTC	CALGLAGGKTQYF
TRBV3-1/TRBV3-2	-	TRBJ1-6	TRBD1	TGTGCCAGCAACACCGGGACAGGGTTTAATTCACCCCTCCACTTT	CASNTGTGFNSPLHF
TRBV6-5	-	TRBJ2-7	-	TGTGCCAGCAGCCGTACAGGGCTACCCTACGAGCAGTACTTC	CASSRTGLPYEQYF
TRBV10-1	-	TRBJ2-3	-	TGCGCCAGCAGTGATCCAGGGGGCACAGATACGCAGTATTTT	CASSDPGGTDTQYF
TRBV19	-	TRBJ1-2	-	TGTGCCAGTAGTATTGGGCTTGGCTACACCTTC	CASSIGLGYTF
TRBV7-9	-	TRBJ2-2	-	TGTGCCAGCAGCCACACCAAGGCAGGGTGGACCGGGGAGCTGTTTTTT	CASSHTKAGWTGELFF
TRBV6-5	-	TRBJ2-6	TRBD1	TGTGCCAGCAGGGGACAGTCTGGGGCCAACGTCCTGACTTTC	CASRGQSGANVLTF
TRBV3-1/TRBV3-2	-	TRBJ2-7	TRBD2	TGTGCCAGCAGCCAAGTCGGGTACGGGAGGTCCAATATCTCCTACGAGCAGTACTTC	CASSQVGYGRSNISYEQYF
TRBV6-5	-	TRBJ2-3	-	TGTGCCAGCAGTTATAGCGCAACTAGCACAGATACGCAGTATTTT	CASSYSATSTDTQYF
TRBV29-1	-	TRBJ1-5	TRBD1	TGCAGCCCCGGGACAGCGAACAATCAGCCCCAGCATTTT	CSPGTANNQPQHF
TRBV19	-	TRBJ2-2	-	TGTGCCAGTAAAGGGGAAAAACTCATAACGAACACCGGGGAGCTGTTTTTT	CASKGEKLITNTGELFF
TRBV7-9	-	TRBJ2-7	TRBD1	TGTGCCAGCAGCCGTTCCCCGGGACAGTACGAGCAGTACTTC	CASSRSPGQYEQYF
TRBV5-1	-	TRBJ1-6	TRBD1	TGCGCCAGCAGCTCCTCCGGACAGGGCGGGACACCCCTCCACTTT	CASSSSGQGGTPLHF
TRBV18	once	TRBJ1-5	-	TGTGCCAGCTCACCACTAAATGCGGGAGGCAATCAGCCCCAGCATTTT	CASSPLNAGGNQPQHF
TRBV9	-	TRBJ2-7	-	TGTGCCAGCAGCGTAGGACTTCCTCCTTTCTCCTACGAGCAGTACTTC	CASSVGLPPFSYEQYF
TRBV30	-	TRBJ2-2	-	TGTGCCTGGAGTGTACGTCAGCCGGGCGGGGAGCTGTTTTTT	CAWSVRQPGGELFF
TRBV4-3	-	TRBJ2-1	-	TGCGCCAGCAGCACGAAACGGTTGGGGGCTTACAATGAGCAGTTCTTC	CASSTKRLGAYNEQFF
TRBV6-5	-	TRBJ1-3	TRBD1	TGTGCCAGCAGTTCCGCCGGGACAGGGGGAAACACCATATATTTT	CASSSAGTGGNTIYF
TRBV14	-	TRBJ2-3	-	TGTGCCAGCAGCCAACACAGATTGCAGGGTACGCAGTATTTT	CASSQHRLQGTQYF
TRBV10-1	few	TRBJ2-3	-	TGCGCCAGCAGTGAGGAGACAGATACGCAGTATTTT	CASSEETDTQYF
TRBV7-9	-	TRBJ1-6	TRBD1	TGTGCCAGCAGCTTAGGACAGGGTTTCTATAATTCACCCCTCCACTTT	CASSLGQGFYNSPLHF
TRBV6-5	-	TRBJ2-5	TRBD1	TGTGCCAGCAGCCGGGACAGGGGGTTACGAGAGACCCAGTACTTC	CASSRDRGLRETQYF
TRBV5-1	-	TRBJ2-2	-	TGCGCCAGCAGCTTGTCGGCAGGGAAGGCTACCACCGGGGAGCTGTTTTTT	CASSLSAGKATTGELFF
TRBV12-3/TRBV12-4	-	TRBJ1-2	-	TGTGCCAGCCGGTCCATAATCTATGGCTACACCTTC	CASRSIIYGYTF
TRBV19	-	TRBJ1-4	-	TGTGCCAGTAGTGCCCTGGCTGGGGGGGATGAAAAACTGTTTTTT	CASSALAGGDEKLFF
TRBV10-1	-	TRBJ1-1	-	TGCGCCAGCAGTGGGGGGGGACAACCTGAAGCTTTCTTT	CASSGGGQPEAFF
TRBV19	many	TRBJ2-7	TRBD2	TGTGCCAGTAGTAGCCAGGGAGGGACCAGCTACGAGCAGTACTTC	CASSSQGGTSYEQYF
TRBV27	-	TRBJ1-2	-	TGTGCCAGCAAGGAGGGCCCTAGCTATGGCTACACCTTC	CASKEGPSYGYTF
TRBV7-9	-	TRBJ1-4	-	TGTGCCAGCAGCTTAGATCTATTTGAAAAACTGTTTTTT	CASSLDLFEKLFF
TRBV5-1	-	TRBJ2-7	-	TGCGCCAGCAGCTTGGTAGGGGACTCCTACGAGCAGTACTTC	CASSLVGDSYEQYF
TRBV21-1	-	TRBJ1-5	-	TGTGCCAGCAGCAAACGGGCGGGTTATAGCAATCAGCCCCAGCATTTT	CASSKRAGYSNQPQHF
TRBV28	-	TRBJ2-1	TRBD2	TGTGCCAGCAGGGGAGTGGGGGGGGAAAAATATCAGCAGTTCTTC	CASRGVGGEKYQQFF
TRBV28	-	TRBJ1-1	-	TGTGCCAGCAGCCTTACAGGGAACACTGAAGCTTTCTTT	CASSLTGNTEAFF
TRBV27	-	TRBJ2-1	TRBD2	TGTGCCAGCAGTAGTCTAGCGGGTGACAATGAGCAGTTCTTC	CASSSLAGDNEQFF
TRBV11-2	-	TRBJ1-1	TRBD1	TGTGCCAGCAGCCAACAGGGGTTTGGGAACACTGAAGCTTTCTTT	CASSQQGFGNTEAFF
TRBV25-1	-	TRBJ1-4	-	TGTGCCAGCAGTGACGCGGGGGGCCCTAATGAAAAACTGTTTTTT	CASSDAGGPNEKLFF